What follows are 12 T cell receptor beta chains derived from one specimen sequenced in a study of blood T cell repertoires in COVID-19. Only in-frame clones appear in the TCRdb table, and some are missing; sequencing was by immunoSEQ multiplex PCR. The sample holds over 30,000 clones; about 88% are singletons and the top ten take around 25%. The sample taken for sequencing was peripheral blood. These receptors were obtained from a woman of 80 years or more with active or convalescent COVID-19.

The chain is built from TRBV6-5 and TRBJ1-1; 8 bases map to TRBD1. Per germline, CDR1 MNHEY and CDR2 SVGAGI. V shed 4 bases and J 7 bases; nucleotides not matched to a gene: 11. The CDR3 length is 15 residues. CDR3 protein: CASSSRQGSRIEAFF. In DNA, the CDR3 is TGTGCCAGCAGTTCACGACAGGGGTCCCGGATTGAAGCTTTCTTT.

Concerning this clone: This may stem from a read error, because a much larger clone lies one nucleotide away. The gene calls are TRBV3-1 (or the pseudogene TRBV3-2) and TRBJ1-1; maybe TRBD1 (5 bases). Trimming pared 1 base from V and 0 bases from J, leaving 6 bases between. In germline, CDR1 is LGHDT, CDR2 YNNKEL (reference sequence). The CDR3 runs to 14 residues. CDR3 loop: CASSQAGLNTEAFF. In DNA form, the CDR3 reads TGTGCCAGCAGCCAAGCAGGGCTGAACACTGAAGCTTTCTTT.

This clone was detected a few times. The genes are TRBV19 and TRBJ2-7; D is perhaps TRBD2 (6 bases). Trimming took 3 bases from V and 5 from J, leaving 20 bases between them. This CDR3 is built from 16 residues. CDR1 and CDR2 from the germline V gene are LNHDA and SQIVND (reference sequence). The CDR3 DNA reads TGTGCCAGTAGTATTCTGTCGGGATCCGGGGGTCACGAGCAGTACTTC. This translates into CASSILSGSGGHEQYF.

V and J are TRBV9 and TRBJ2-1; TRBD1 matches 11 bases. V lost 3 bases and J lost 7; bases outside the gene matches: 6. The CDR3 runs 15 residues. Germline loops: CDR1 SGDLS, CDR2 YYNGEE. The CDR3 DNA reads as TGTGCCAGCAGCGCCTCGGGACAGGGGGAAAATGAGCAGTTCTTC. This codes for CASSASGQGENEQFF.

J is TRBJ2-2 and V is TRBV2, with a tentative D call TRBD1 (6 bases). This CDR3 contains 14 residues. Germline loops: CDR1 SNHLY, CDR2 FYNNEI. Trimming shortened V by 7 bases and J by 7 bases, and 16 bases separated the two germline ends. The CDR3 DNA is TGTGCCAGCACCACTACAGGGTCGGGCGGGGAGCTGTTTTTT. Encoded protein: CASTTTGSGGELFF.

This clone appeared once. The chain has TRBV6-7 and TRBJ1-2; no firm D call. TRBV6-7 is labeled an ORF, and its function is uncertain. The CDR3 totals 15 residues. The V end was cut by 2 bases, the J end by 2 bases, with 12 bases between. CDR3: CASSYVGEANYGYTF. Here the CDR3 DNA reads TGTGCCAGCAGTTACGTCGGGGAAGCCAACTATGGCTACACCTTC.

The chain combines TRBV5-1 with TRBJ2-3, with 9 bases lining up with TRBD2. The V gene's germline CDR1 is SGHRS and CDR2 YFSETQ. After removal of 4 bases from V and 4 bases from J, the junction contained 10 bases not matched to a gene. The CDR3 extends over 16 amino acids. CDR3 in DNA: TGCGCCAGCAGCCTGTACCTCGCGGGGGGGCCAGATACGCAGTATTTT. Translated, it gives CASSLYLAGGPDTQYF.

This chain links TRBV5-6 with TRBJ1-3, with D maybe TRBD1 (6 bases). Germline CDR1 SGHDT, CDR2 YYEEEE. Between the trimmed V and J ends, which lost 1 base and 0 bases, there was a span of 14 bases. The CDR3 contains 17 residues. CDR3 protein: CASSLLQGTNSGNTIYF. CDR3 nucleotides: TGTGCCAGCAGCTTGTTGCAGGGGACCAACTCTGGAAACACCATATATTTT.

V is TRBV19 and J is TRBJ1-1, with D possibly TRBD1 on 6 matching bases. With 8 bases removed from V and 1 base from J, the gap between germline ends came to 17 bases. Germline V lookup: CDR1 LNHDA, CDR2 SQIVND (reference sequence). The CDR3 is made up of 15 amino acids. The CDR3 sequence is CASSAAGGANTEAFF. The CDR3 bases are TGTGCCAGTTCCGCGGCGGGGGGGGCGAACACTGAAGCTTTCTTT.

This clone has just a few counts. V gene TRBV2 combines with J gene TRBJ1-6, with 9 positions matching TRBD1. Per germline, CDR1 SNHLY and CDR2 FYNNEI. The V segment lost 6 bases and the J segment 8 bases; nucleotides outside the gene matches: 5. This CDR3 has 14 amino acids. The CDR3: CASSEDRGYSPLHF. Written as DNA, the CDR3 is TGTGCCAGCAGCGAGGACAGGGGATATTCACCCCTCCACTTT.

V usage is TRBV3-1 (or the pseudogene TRBV3-2) and J usage is TRBJ1-5, with 7 bases identical to TRBD1. The CDR3 consists of 15 residues. Germline CDR1 is LGHDT and CDR2 is YNNKEL (reference sequence). With V trimmed by 1 base and J by 8 bases, 8 bases remained unmatched. DNA of the CDR3: TGTGCCAGCAGCCAAGGAGTTTCAGGGGGTGAGCCCCAGCATTTT. Its protein is CASSQGVSGGEPQHF.

This clone was seen only once. The CDR3 coding sequence is TGTGCCAGCAGCAGCCTAGCGGGGGGGCTTGCTGAGCAGTTCTTC. It is translated as CASSSLAGGLAEQFF. This sequence joins TRBV11-2 and TRBJ2-1; 12 bases map to TRBD2. Losses at the gene ends were 5 bases for V and 9 bases for J; bases not matched to a gene: 8. The CDR3 runs 15 residues. The germline V gene encodes CDR1 SGHAT and CDR2 FQNNGV.